Listed here is a single TCR beta chain. It has no known antigen specificity. No base-level quality is on record; no much larger clone is a single base apart. These data belong to a study of T cell responses to AZD1222 COVID-19 vaccine (dated by TCRdb to about 2021). In terms of the full investigation: A total of approximately 240 trial participants underwent TCR sequencing, of whom 200 to 220 had received two doses of AZD1222 and around 25 had received two doses of the MenACWY control vaccine. Trial participants were enrolled by age into 18-55, 56-69 and 70-plus year subgroups, with approximately 150, 28 and 58 TCR-sequenced participants respectively. What the work shows at the level of the full study, not this receptor alone: The 56-69-year group was small, and its depth increase did not reach significance, likely because of low power. Conclusions about previously exposed vaccinees are limited, since just six AZD1222 recipients were seropositive for SARS-CoV-2 at baseline. Reportedly, almost half of the unique spike-specific TCRs recognized epitopes lying outside the regions that are mutated in the B.1.351 and B.1.1.7 variants. Vaccine-associated CD4 TCRs spanned the whole spike protein, with dominant responses in regions 160-218 and 743-854. Participants were mostly white British and included more females than males, and it was suggested by the authors that clonal diversity may have been underestimated. No day 14 peak-response samples were available, so repertoires were characterized only after the peak T cell response. A significant rise in spike-specific TCR breadth and depth was observed after two AZD1222 doses relative to day 0 and relative to MenACWY recipients.

CDR1 and CDR2 are read off the germline V gene as SGHTA and FQGTGA. Trimming accounts for 4 bases at V and 5 bases at J, while the number of junction bases matched to no gene is 8. From its cysteine to its phenylalanine, the CDR3 spans 16 amino acids. CDR3 DNA only is kept here, 48 bases in frame from base 1. The CDR3 regions of human TCRbeta chains were analyzed by immunosequencing. Concerning the study's data processing: TCRs in the repertoires were compared against a reference library of SARS-CoV-2-specific TCRs that had been generated with the MIRA antigen-specificity platform. Breadth meant the fraction of unique TCRs that were SARS-CoV-2-associated, whereas depth meant the fraction of total T cells that were SARS-CoV-2-associated. Using the MIRA data, every spike-specific TCR was mapped to the spike region that the TCR reacted to and assigned to either a CD4 or a CD8 class. Log10-transformed breadth and depth values were compared by one-way ANOVA with Sidak's multiple comparisons tests. TCRdb stores this immuneACCESS table with in-frame sequences only. Part of the clones is absent; in the studies checked, under half of the shortfall reflects unresolved V genes, and no reason is known for the rest. V and J calls and clone size are those listed in that table; D and trimming were worked out from the DNA. Counted in this sample were fewer than 95,000 clones; 75% to 90% of them appeared once. More than 5% of the sample is in the top ten clones.

The time point label of this sample denotes: about 28 days (+/-7) after the second vaccine dose. AZD1222 recipients with second doses at about 4 weeks or about 12 weeks were pooled, because spike-specific TCR depth and breadth did not differ between schedules. The vaccinee samples were drawn from two UK trials, COV001 and COV002, one of which was a single-blind randomized controlled phase 2/3 trial testing AZD1222 (ChAdOx1 nCoV-19) in healthy adults. For TCRbeta chain sequencing, PBMC samples from trial participants were taken at day 0 and at day 28 after the second dose. Sequencing was performed on peripheral blood, taken 28 days after the second AZD1222 dose. Recombination joined TRBV7-3 with TRBJ2-2; a stretch of 9 junction bases matches TRBD1. This clonotype originated in an adult who received the AZD1222 COVID-19 vaccine. The base sequence is TGTGCCAGCAGCTCCCGACAGGGGGTAGGAACCGGGGAGCTGTTTTTT. Translated, it reads CASSSRQGVGTGELFF.